A selection of T cell receptor beta chains follows, all from one sample in a study of a mutant IDH1 vaccine in newly diagnosed glioma. Clones were sequenced by immunoSEQ multiplex PCR, and TCRdb holds only the in-frame ones, with some missing. Counted here are under 150,000 clones, around 80% occurring once; the ten biggest clones make up about 5.5%. Antigens of these TCRs are unknown. Sequences were derived from PBMCs, sampled from a glioma patient whose treatment included an IDH1 peptide vaccine. These TCRs come from a man between 35 and 55 years old with glioma. Both conserved end residues are trimmed from each CDR3. Fields, in order: V gene, D gene, J gene, CDR3 protein. D genes are given only for firm matches.

>TRBV9|NA|TRBJ2-7
ASSPNQGYEQY
>TRBV29-1|NA|TRBJ2-7
SVEGDDGTLSYEQY
>TRBV5-1|NA|TRBJ2-2
ASSLGGGLPGELF
>TRBV5-6|TRBD2|TRBJ2-7
ASSLRPGRLYYEQY
>TRBV7-2|NA|TRBJ1-5
ASSLDGGAPNQPQH
>TRBV7-9|TRBD2|TRBJ2-1
ASSLVPELAGGNDEQF
>TRBV18|TRBD1|TRBJ1-5
ASSLRDRLGQPQH
>TRBV5-1|NA|TRBJ1-4
ASTRAGINEKLF
>TRBV29-1|TRBD1|TRBJ1-2
SAPDRGNYGYT
>TRBV5-6|TRBD2|TRBJ2-5
ASSPLAGAQETQY
>TRBV6-4|NA|TRBJ2-2
ASSDRDTGELF
>TRBV6-1|NA|TRBJ1-1
ASSEGWGGTEAF
>TRBV29-1|TRBD2|TRBJ2-2
SVGTSLNTGELF
>TRBV4-3|TRBD2|TRBJ2-3
ASSHTLATSGDTQY
>TRBV11-2|NA|TRBJ2-1
ASSLDGGGQF
>TRBV7-9|NA|TRBJ2-7
ASSLDFEQY